These 8 T cell receptor beta chains came from one sample sequenced in a study of T cell changes during pregnancy in multiple sclerosis. Assay used: immunoSEQ multiplex PCR; TCRdb lists only in-frame clones, some missing. Altogether 65,000 to 80,000 clones are present, about 92% being singletons, with the ten largest covering roughly 0.21%. Material: CD4+ T cells from peripheral blood mononuclear cells, obtained before pregnancy. Receptor source: a female donor with multiple sclerosis, enrolled in a pregnancy study.

This clone was picked up a small number of times. The V gene is TRBV30, the J gene TRBJ2-2; TRBD1 aligns across 7 bases. The germline CDR1 and CDR2 sequences are GTSNPN and SVGIG (reference sequence). With V trimmed by 5 bases and J by 5 bases, 5 bases remained unmatched. The CDR3 spans 13 residues. The CDR3 nucleotides are TGTGCCTGGGACAGGGTCCAAACCGGGGAGCTGTTTTTT. Protein: CAWDRVQTGELFF. Using reference TRBV30 and TRBJ2-2 for the parts outside the CDR3, the full variable domain is SQTIHQWPATLVQPVGSPLSLECTVEGTSNPNLYWYRQAAGRGLQLLFYSVGIGQISSEVPQNLSASRPQDRQFILSSKKLLLSDSGFYLCAWDRVQTGELFFGEGSRLTVL.

CDR3: CASSEYGQPTNEKLFF. CDR3 nucleotides: TGTGCCAGCAGTGAATATGGACAGCCAACTAATGAAAAACTGTTTTTT. V usage is TRBV2 and J usage is TRBJ1-4; D may be TRBD1 (6 bases). V was pared by 2 bases and J by 0 bases, with 10 bases between. Germline V CDR1 and CDR2: SNHLY, FYNNEI. CDR3 size: 16 residues.

The chain is built from TRBV7-9 and TRBJ1-6; D gene unclear. V was shortened by 1 base and J by 1 base, with 14 bases between the two germline ends. The CDR3 runs 18 residues. Germline CDR1 reads SEHNR; CDR2 reads FQNEAQ (reference sequence). Written as DNA, the CDR3 is TGTGCCAGCAGCTTAGGTCTGGAGGGATATTCCTATAATTCACCCCTCCACTTT. As protein: CASSLGLEGYSYNSPLHF.

The chain recombines TRBV19 with TRBJ1-4, with D possibly TRBD1 on 5 matching bases. Trimming left V 4 bases short and J 7 bases short, with 16 bases between. Looked up from germline, CDR1 is LNHDA and CDR2 is SQIVND (reference sequence). The CDR3 length is 15 residues. This chain's CDR3 is CASSTSGAGLEKLFF. The CDR3 region has the DNA TGTGCCAGTAGTACCTCCGGAGCGGGGCTTGAAAAACTGTTTTTT.

This chain uses TRBV6-5 with TRBJ1-5, with D hard to call. The CDR3 extends over 12 amino acids. The V and J ends lost 4 bases and 4 bases respectively, with 5 bases between them. The germline gives CDR1 MNHEY, CDR2 SVGAGI. CDR3 loop: CASSSENQPQHF. In DNA form, the CDR3 reads TGTGCCAGCAGTTCTGAGAATCAGCCCCAGCATTTT.

This chain joins TRBV9 and TRBJ2-3; the match to TRBD1 covers 9 bases. The CDR3 has 15 residues. Germline CDR1 reads SGDLS; CDR2 reads YYNGEE. Losses at the gene ends were 4 bases for V and 4 bases for J; bases not matched to a gene: 7. The CDR3 DNA sequence: TGTGCCAGCAGCCTCTTACAGGGGGCCGCAGATACGCAGTATTTT. Its translation: CASSLLQGAADTQYF.

The chain employs TRBV14 and TRBJ2-5, with D possibly being TRBD2 (5 bases). Germline V lookup: CDR1 SGHDN, CDR2 FVKESK. The CDR3 is 17 amino acids. V was clipped by 0 bases and J by 5 bases, with 19 bases between them. The CDR3, as DNA: TGTGCCAGCAGCCAAGATGAACCGGGAAGAAGGATCGAGACCCAGTACTTC. Residues: CASSQDEPGRRIETQYF.

The V call is TRBV18, the J call TRBJ2-2; 7 nucleotides match TRBD1. Trimming cost V 4 bases and J 3 bases; bases outside gene matches: 5. The CDR3 is 15 residues long. The germline CDR1 and CDR2 sequences are KGHSH and LQKENI. The DNA of the CDR3 is TGTGCCAGCTCACTGACAGGGAAAGACACCGGGGAGCTGTTTTTT. Amino acid sequence: CASSLTGKDTGELFF.